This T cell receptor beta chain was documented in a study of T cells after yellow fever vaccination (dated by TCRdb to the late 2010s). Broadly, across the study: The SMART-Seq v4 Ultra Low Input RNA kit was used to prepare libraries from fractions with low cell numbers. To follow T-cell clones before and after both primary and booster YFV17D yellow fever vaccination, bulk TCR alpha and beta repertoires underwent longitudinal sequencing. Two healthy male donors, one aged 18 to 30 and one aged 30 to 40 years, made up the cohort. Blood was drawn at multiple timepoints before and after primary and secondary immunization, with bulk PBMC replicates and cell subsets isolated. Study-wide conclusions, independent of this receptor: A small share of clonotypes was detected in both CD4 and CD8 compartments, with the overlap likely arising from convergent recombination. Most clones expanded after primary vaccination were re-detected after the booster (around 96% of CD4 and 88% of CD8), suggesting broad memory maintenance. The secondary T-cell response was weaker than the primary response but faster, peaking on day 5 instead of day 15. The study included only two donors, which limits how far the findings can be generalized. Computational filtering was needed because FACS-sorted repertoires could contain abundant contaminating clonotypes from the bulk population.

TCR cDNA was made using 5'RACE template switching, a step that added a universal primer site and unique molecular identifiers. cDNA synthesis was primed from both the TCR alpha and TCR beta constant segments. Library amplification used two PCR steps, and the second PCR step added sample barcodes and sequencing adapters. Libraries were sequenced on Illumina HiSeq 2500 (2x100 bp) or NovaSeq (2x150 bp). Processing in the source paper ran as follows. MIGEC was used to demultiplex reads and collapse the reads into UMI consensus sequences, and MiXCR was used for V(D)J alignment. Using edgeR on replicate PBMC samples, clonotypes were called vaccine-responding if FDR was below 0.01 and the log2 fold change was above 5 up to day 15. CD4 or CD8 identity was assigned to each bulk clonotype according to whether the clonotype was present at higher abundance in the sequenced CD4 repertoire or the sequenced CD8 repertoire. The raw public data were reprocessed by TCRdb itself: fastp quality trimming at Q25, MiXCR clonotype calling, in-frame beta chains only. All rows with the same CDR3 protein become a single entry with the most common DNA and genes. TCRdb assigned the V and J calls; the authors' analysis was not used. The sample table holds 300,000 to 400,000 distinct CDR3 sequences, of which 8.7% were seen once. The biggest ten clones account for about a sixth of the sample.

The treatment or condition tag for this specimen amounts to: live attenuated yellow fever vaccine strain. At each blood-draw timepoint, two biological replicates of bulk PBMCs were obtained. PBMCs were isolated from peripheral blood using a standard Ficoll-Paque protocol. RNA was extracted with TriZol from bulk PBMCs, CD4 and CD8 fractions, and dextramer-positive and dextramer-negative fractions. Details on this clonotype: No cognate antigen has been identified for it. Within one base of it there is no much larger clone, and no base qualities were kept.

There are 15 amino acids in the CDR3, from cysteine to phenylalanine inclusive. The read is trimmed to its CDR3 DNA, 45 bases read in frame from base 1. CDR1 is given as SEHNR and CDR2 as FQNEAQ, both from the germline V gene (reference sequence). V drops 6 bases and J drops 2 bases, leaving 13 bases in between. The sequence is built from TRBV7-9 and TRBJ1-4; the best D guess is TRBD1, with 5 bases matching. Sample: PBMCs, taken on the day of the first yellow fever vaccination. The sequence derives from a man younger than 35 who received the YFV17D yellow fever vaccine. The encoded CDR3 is CASRGLGATNEKLFF. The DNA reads TGTGCCAGCAGGGGCCTCGGGGCCACTAATGAAAAACTGTTTTTT.